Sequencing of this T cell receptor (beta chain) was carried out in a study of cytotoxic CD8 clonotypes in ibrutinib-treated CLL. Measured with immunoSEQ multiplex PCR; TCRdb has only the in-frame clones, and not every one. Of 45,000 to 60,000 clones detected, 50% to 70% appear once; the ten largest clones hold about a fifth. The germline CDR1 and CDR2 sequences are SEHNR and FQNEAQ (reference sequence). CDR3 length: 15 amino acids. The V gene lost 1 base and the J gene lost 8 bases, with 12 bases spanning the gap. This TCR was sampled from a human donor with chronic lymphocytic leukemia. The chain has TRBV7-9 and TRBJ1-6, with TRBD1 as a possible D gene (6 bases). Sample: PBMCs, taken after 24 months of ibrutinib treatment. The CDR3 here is CASSLVVRGHSPLHF. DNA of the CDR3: TGTGCCAGCAGCTTAGTAGTACGGGGGCATTCACCCCTCCACTTT. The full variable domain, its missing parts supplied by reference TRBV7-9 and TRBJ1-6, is DTGVSQNPRHKITKRGQNVTFRCDPISEHNRLYWYRQTLGQGPEFLTYFQNEAQLEKSRLLSDRFSAERPKGSFSTLEIQRTEQGDSAMYLCASSLVVRGHSPLHFGNGTRLTVT.